Reported below is one T cell receptor (beta chain). Its antigen remains unidentified. This record comes from a study of CXCR3-negative and CXCR3-positive naive CD8 T cells. Whole-study context: About 150 million TRB reads were obtained in total, which works out to about 1.5 +/- 0.3 million per library. Findings and caveats of the study: Higher TRB CDR3 hydrophobicity marked CXCR3-positive naive cells relative to CXCR3-negative naive cells.

UMI-tagged TRB cDNA libraries were built via 5' RACE. TCRdb re-called the 5' RACE reads; one entry per CDR3 protein, DNA not given. Here the sample table reports 130,000 to 150,000 distinct CDR3 sequences. The germline V gene encodes CDR1 MNHEY and CDR2 SMNVEV (reference sequence). CDR3 length equals 13 residues. Sequenced: naive CXCR3+ CD8+ T cells from blood. The subset was: CD45RO-CCR7+CD27+CD95- naive CD8+ T cells expressing CXCR3 (TNR3+). This TCR derives from a human donor in good health. Some clones in this sample may be carry-over from other donors' samples. The chain is built from TRBV27 and TRBJ2-7. The chain's CDR3 is CASSLGLESEQYF.